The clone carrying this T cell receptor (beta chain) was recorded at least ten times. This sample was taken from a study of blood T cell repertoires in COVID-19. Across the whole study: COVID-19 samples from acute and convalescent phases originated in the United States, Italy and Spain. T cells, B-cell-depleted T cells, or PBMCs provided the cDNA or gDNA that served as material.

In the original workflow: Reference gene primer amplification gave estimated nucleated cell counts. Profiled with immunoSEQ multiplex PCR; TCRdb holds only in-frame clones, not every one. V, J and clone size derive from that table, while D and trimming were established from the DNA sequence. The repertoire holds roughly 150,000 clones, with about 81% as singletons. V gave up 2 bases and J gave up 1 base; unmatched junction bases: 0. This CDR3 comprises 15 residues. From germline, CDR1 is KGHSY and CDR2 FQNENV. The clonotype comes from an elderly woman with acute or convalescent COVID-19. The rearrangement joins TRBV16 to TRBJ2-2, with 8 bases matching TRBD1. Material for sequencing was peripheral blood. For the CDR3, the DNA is TGTGCCAGCAGCCAAGGGACAGGGAACACCGGGGAGCTGTTTTTT. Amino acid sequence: CASSQGTGNTGELFF. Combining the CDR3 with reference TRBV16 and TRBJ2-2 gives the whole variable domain GEEVAQTPKHLVRGEGQKAKLYCAPIKGHSYVFWYQQVLKNEFKFLISFQNENVFDETGMPKERFSAKCLPNSPCSLEIQATKLEDSAVYFCASSQGTGNTGELFFGEGSRLTVL.